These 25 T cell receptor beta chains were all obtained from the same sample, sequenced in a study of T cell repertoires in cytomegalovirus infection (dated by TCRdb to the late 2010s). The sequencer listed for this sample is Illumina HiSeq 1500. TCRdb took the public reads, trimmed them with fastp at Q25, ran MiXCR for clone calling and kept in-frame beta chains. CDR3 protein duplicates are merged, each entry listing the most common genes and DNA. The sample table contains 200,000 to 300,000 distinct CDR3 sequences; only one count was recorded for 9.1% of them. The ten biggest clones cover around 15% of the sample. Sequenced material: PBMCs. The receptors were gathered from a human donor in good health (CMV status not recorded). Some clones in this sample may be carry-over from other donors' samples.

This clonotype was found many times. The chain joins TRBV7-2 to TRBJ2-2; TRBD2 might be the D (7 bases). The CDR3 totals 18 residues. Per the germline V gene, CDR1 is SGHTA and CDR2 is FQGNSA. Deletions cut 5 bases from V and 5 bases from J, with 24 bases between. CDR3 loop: CASSPGGLALLVTGELFF. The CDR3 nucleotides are TGTGCCAGCAGCCCCGGGGGGCTAGCGCTACTTGTGACCGGGGAGCTGTTTTTT.

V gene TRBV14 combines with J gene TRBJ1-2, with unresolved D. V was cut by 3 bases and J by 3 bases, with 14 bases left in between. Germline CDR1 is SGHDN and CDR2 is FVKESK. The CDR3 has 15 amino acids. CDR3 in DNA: TGTGCCAGCAGCCACCTTGCGGCAGGAGACTATGGCTACACCTTC. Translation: CASSHLAAGDYGYTF.

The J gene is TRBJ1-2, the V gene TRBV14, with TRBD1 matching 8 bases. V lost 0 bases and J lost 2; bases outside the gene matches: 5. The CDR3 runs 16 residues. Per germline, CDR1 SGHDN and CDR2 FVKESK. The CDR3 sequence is CASSQDLTGVNYGYTF. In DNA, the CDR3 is TGTGCCAGCAGCCAAGATTTGACAGGGGTAAACTATGGCTACACCTTC.

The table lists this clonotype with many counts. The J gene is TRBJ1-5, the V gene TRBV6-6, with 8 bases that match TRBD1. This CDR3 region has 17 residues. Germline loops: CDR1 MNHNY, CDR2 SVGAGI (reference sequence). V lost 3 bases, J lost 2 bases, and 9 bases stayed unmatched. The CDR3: CASSYLAGGSGNQPQHF. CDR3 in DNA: TGTGCCAGCAGTTATCTTGCAGGGGGCTCGGGCAATCAGCCCCAGCATTTT.

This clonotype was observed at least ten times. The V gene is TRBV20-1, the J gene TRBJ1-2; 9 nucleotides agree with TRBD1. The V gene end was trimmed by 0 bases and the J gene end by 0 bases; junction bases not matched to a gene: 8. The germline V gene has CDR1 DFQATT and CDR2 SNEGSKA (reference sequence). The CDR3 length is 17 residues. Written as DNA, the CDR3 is TGCAGTGCTAGAGACATTGACAGGGGGTGGACTAACTATGGCTACACCTTC. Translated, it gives CSARDIDRGWTNYGYTF.

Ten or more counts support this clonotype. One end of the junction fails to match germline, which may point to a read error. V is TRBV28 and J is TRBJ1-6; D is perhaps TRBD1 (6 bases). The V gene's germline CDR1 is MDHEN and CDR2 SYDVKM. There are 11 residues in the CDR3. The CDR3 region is CASSLFGQKDF. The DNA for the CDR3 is TGTGCCAGCAGTTTATTTGGACAGAAGGACTTT.

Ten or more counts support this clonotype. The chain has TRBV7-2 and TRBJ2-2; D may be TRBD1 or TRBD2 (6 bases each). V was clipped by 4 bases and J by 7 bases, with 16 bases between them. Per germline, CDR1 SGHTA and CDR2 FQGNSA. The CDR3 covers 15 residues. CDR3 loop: CASSSLGGTLGELFF. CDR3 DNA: TGTGCCAGCAGCTCCCTCGGGGGCACGCTCGGGGAGCTGTTTTTT.

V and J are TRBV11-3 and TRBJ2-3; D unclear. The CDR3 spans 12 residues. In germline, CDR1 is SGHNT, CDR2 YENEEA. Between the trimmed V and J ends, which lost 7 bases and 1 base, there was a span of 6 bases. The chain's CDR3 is CASMGRTDTQYF. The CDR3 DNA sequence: TGTGCCAGCATGGGCCGCACAGATACGCAGTATTTT.

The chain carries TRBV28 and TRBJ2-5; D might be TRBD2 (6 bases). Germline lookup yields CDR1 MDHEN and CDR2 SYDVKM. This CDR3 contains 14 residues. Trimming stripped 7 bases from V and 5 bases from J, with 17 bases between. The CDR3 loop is CASTRGGARETQYF. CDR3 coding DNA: TGTGCCAGCACCCGAGGCGGGGCCAGGGAGACCCAGTACTTC.

The chain's CDR3 is CATSRVGQGPNTGELFF. CDR3 DNA: TGTGCCACCAGCAGAGTAGGACAGGGGCCGAACACCGGGGAGCTGTTTTTT. V and J are TRBV15 and TRBJ2-2, with 9 bases identical to TRBD1. This CDR3 comprises 17 residues. The trim removed 1 base at V and 0 bases at J, leaving 3 bases unmatched. Germline V gene sequence: CDR1 LNHNV, CDR2 YYDKDF (reference sequence).

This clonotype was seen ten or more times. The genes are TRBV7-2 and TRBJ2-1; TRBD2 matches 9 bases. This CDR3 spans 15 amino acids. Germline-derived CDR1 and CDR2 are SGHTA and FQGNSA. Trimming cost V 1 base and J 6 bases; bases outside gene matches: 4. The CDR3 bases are TGTGCCAGCAGCTTAGAGGGCGGGAGGGGCAATGAGCAGTTCTTC. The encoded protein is CASSLEGGRGNEQFF.

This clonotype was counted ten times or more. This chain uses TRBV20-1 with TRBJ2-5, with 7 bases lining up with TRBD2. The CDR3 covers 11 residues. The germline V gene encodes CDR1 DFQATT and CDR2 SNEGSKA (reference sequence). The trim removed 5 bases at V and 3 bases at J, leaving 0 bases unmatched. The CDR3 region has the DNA TGCAGTGCTGGGGGGGAAGAGACCCAGTACTTC. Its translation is CSAGGEETQYF.

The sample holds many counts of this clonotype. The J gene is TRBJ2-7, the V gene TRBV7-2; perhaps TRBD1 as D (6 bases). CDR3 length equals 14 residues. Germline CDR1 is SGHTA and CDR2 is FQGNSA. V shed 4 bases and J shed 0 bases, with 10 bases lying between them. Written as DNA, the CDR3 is TGTGCCAGCAGCTCCCCGGACAGCTCCTACGAGCAGTACTTC. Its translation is CASSSPDSSYEQYF. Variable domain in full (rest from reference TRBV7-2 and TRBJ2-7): GAGVSQSPSNKVTEKGKDVELRCDPISGHTALYWYRQSLGQGLEFLIYFQGNSAPDKSGLPSDRFSAERTGGSVSTLTIQRTQQEDSAVYLCASSSPDSSYEQYFGPGTRLTVT.

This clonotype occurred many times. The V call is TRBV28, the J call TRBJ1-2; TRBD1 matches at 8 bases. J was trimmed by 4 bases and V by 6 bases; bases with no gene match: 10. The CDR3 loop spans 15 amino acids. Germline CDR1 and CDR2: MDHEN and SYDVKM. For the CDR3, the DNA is TGTGCCAGCAGAACCAACAGGGGGTTTCGCTATGGCTACACCTTC. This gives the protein CASRTNRGFRYGYTF.

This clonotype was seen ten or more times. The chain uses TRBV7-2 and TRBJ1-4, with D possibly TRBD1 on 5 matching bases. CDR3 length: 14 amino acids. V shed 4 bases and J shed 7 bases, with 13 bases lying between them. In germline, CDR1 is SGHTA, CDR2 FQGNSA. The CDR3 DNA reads TGTGCCAGCAGCTCTACAGGAGCCGGTGAAAAACTGTTTTTT. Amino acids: CASSSTGAGEKLFF.

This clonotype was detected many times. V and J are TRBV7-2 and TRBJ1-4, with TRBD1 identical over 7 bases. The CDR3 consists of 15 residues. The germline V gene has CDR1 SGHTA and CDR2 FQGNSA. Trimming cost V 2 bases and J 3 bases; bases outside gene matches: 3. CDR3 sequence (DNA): TGTGCCAGCAGCTTAACAGGGGCCCCTAATGAAAAACTGTTTTTT. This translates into CASSLTGAPNEKLFF.

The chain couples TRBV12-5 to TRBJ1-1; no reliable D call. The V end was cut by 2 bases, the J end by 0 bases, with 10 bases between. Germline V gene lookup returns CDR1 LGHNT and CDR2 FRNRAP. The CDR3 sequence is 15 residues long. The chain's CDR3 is CASGLNRAMNTEAFF. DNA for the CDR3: TGTGCTAGTGGTTTGAATAGGGCAATGAACACTGAAGCTTTCTTT.

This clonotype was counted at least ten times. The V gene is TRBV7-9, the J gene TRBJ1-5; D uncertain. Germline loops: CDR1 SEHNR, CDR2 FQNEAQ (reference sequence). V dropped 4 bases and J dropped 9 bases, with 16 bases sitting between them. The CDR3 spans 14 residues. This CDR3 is CASSSSGRRGPQHF. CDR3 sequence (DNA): TGTGCCAGCAGCTCTAGCGGCCGGCGCGGGCCCCAGCATTTT.

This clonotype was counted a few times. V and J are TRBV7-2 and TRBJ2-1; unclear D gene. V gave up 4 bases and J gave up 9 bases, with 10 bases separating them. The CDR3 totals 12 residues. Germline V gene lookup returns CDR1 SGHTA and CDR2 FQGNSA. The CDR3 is CASSWVGSEQFF. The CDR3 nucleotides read TGTGCCAGCAGCTGGGTTGGGTCTGAGCAGTTCTTC.

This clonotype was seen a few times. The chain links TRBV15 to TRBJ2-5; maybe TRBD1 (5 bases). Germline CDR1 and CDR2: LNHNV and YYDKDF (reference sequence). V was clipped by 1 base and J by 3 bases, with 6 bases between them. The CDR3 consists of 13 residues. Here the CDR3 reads CATSRAQEETQYF. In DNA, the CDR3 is TGTGCCACCAGCAGAGCACAGGAAGAGACCCAGTACTTC.

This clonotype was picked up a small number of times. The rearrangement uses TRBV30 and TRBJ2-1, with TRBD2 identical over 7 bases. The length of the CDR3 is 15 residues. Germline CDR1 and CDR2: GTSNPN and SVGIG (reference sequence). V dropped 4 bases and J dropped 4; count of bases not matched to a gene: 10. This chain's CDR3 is CAWTPGTSEYNEQFF. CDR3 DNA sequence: TGTGCCTGGACACCGGGCACTAGCGAATACAATGAGCAGTTCTTC.

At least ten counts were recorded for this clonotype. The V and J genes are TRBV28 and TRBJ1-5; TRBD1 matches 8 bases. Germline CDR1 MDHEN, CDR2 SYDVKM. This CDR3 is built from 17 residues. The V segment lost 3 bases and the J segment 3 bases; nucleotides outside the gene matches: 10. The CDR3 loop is CASSFRRLGQDNQPQHF. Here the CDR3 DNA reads TGTGCCAGCAGTTTTAGGAGACTGGGACAGGACAATCAGCCCCAGCATTTT.

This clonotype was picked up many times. The CDR3 coding sequence is TGTGCCAGCATGAGAGGACTAGCGGGAGGGACCGGGGAGCTGTTTTTT. Translated, it gives CASMRGLAGGTGELFF. The rearrangement links TRBV7-2 to TRBJ2-2, with 15 positions matching TRBD2. Germline values: CDR1 SGHTA, CDR2 FQGNSA. Trimming at V came to 7 bases and at J to 5 bases, leaving 5 bases not matched to a gene. The CDR3 length is 16 residues.

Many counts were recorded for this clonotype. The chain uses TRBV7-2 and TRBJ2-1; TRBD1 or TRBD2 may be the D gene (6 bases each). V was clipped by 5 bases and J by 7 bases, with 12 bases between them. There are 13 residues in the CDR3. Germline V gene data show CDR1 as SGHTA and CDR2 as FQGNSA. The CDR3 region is CASSPGGLNEQFF. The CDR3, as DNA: TGTGCCAGCAGCCCTGGGGGGCTGAATGAGCAGTTCTTC.

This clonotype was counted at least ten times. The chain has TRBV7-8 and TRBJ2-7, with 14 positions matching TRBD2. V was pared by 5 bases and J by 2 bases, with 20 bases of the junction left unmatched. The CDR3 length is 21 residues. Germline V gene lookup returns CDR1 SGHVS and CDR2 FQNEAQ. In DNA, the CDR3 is TGTGCCAGCAGCCGACCGGAGGACACAGGACTAGCGGGAGGACTACCCTACGAGCAGTACTTC. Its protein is CASSRPEDTGLAGGLPYEQYF.